This T cell receptor beta chain is from a study of CD8+ T cells in alopecia areata. In each case, RNA was isolated and then reverse transcribed into cDNA as the sequencing template. Profiled with immunoSEQ multiplex PCR; TCRdb holds only in-frame clones, not every one. The table has approximately 150,000 clones, approximately 60% seen once. This sequence was found in a human donor in good health. The sequenced sample consisted of CD4+ T cells sorted from blood.

In DNA form, the CDR3 reads TGTGCCTCGTGGACAGGGGACGGCTACACCTTC. Residues: CASWTGDGYTF. The chain employs TRBV30 and TRBJ1-2; TRBD1 agrees at 9 bases. The V gene's germline CDR1 is GTSNPN and CDR2 SVGIG (reference sequence). Trimming took 7 bases from V and 8 from J; bases not matched to a gene: 5. The CDR3 runs 11 residues.